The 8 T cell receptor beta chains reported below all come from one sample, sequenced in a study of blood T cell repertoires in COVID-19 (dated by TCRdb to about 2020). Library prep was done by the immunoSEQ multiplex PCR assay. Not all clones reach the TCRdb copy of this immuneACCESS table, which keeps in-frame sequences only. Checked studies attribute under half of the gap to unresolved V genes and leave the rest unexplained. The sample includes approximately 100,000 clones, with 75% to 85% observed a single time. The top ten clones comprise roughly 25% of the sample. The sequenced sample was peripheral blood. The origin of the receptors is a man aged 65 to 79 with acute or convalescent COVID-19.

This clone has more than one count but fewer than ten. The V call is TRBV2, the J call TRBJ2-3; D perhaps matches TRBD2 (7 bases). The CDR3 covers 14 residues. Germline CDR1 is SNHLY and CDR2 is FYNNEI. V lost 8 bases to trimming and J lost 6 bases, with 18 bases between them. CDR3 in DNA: TGTGCCAGCGGGGGGGAAGGGGGTTTGGATACGCAGTATTTT. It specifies CASGGEGGLDTQYF.

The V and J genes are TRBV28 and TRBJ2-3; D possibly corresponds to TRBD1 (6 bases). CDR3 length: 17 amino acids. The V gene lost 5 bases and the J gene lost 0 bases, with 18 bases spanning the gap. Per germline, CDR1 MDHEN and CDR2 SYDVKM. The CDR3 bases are TGTGCCAGCAGTCCCCCTGGGACATTGGACAGCACAGATACGCAGTATTTT. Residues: CASSPPGTLDSTDTQYF.

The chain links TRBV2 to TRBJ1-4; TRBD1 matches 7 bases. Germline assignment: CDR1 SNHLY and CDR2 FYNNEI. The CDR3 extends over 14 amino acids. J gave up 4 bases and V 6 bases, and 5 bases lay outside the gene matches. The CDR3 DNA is TGTGCCAGCAGCAGACAGGGCTTTAATGAAAAACTGTTTTTT. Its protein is CASSRQGFNEKLFF.

The CDR3 protein is CAWSVGGRGPSGKLFF. DNA for the CDR3: TGTGCCTGGAGTGTAGGCGGCAGGGGGCCTTCGGGAAAACTGTTTTTT. This chain links TRBV30 with TRBJ1-4; 8 bases map to TRBD1. The CDR3 loop spans 16 amino acids. Unmatched junction bases numbered 13, after V lost 0 bases and J lost 10 bases. Germline V lookup: CDR1 GTSNPN, CDR2 SVGIG (reference sequence).

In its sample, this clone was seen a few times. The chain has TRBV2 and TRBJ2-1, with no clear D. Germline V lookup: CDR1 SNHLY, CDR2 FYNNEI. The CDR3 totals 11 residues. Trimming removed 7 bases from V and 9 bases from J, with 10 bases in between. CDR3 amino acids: CASNLAPEQFF. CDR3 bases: TGTGCCAGCAATTTAGCCCCTGAGCAGTTCTTC.

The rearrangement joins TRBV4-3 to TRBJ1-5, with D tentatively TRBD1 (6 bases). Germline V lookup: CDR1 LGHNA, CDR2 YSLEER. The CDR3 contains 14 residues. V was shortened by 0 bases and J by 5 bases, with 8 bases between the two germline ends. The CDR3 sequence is CASSQEGGYQPQHF. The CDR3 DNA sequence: TGCGCCAGCAGCCAAGAAGGGGGATATCAGCCCCAGCATTTT.

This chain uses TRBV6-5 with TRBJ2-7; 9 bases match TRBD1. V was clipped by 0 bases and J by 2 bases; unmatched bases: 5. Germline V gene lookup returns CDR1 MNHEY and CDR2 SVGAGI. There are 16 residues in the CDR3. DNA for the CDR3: TGTGCCAGCAGTTACTCGTTCGGGACAGGGACCTACGAGCAGTACTTC. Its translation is CASSYSFGTGTYEQYF.

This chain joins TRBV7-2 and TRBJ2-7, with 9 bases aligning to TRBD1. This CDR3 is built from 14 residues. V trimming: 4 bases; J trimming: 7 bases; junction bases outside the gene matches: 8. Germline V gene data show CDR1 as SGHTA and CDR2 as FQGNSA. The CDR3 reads CASSSYGTGREQYF. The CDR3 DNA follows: TGTGCCAGCAGCTCCTACGGGACAGGGAGGGAGCAGTACTTC.